Listed below are T cell receptor beta chains from one sample, sequenced in a study of blood T cell repertoires in COVID-19. The method was immunoSEQ multiplex PCR; TCRdb's version includes in-frame clones alone and lacks a portion of them. The table records 15,000 to 20,000 clones, around 94% of them present only once. The sample was peripheral blood. The receptors shown here come from a human donor in a cohort sampled during active COVID-19. Both conserved end residues are part of each CDR3. A D gene is named only where the DNA matches it firmly.

v_call: TRBV19
d_call: TRBD1
j_call: TRBJ1-5
cdr3_aa: CASSIGQGRNQPQHF

v_call: TRBV30
d_call: TRBD1
j_call: TRBJ1-1
cdr3_aa: CAWRGQGDTTEAFF

v_call: TRBV2
d_call: -
j_call: TRBJ1-6
cdr3_aa: CASRKGLNSPLHF

v_call: TRBV25-1
d_call: -
j_call: TRBJ2-1
cdr3_aa: CASSDPDTSYNEQFF

v_call: TRBV11-2
d_call: -
j_call: TRBJ2-7
cdr3_aa: CASSLDRQVGTYEQYF

v_call: TRBV15
d_call: TRBD1
j_call: TRBJ2-2
cdr3_aa: CATSRDLGTGNTGELFF

v_call: TRBV24-1
d_call: -
j_call: TRBJ1-5
cdr3_aa: CATSHRSNQPQHF

v_call: TRBV9
d_call: TRBD1
j_call: TRBJ1-2
cdr3_aa: CASSRGQGANYYGYTF

v_call: TRBV15
d_call: -
j_call: TRBJ2-7
cdr3_aa: CATSRDFGAQHYEQYF

v_call: TRBV4-3
d_call: TRBD2
j_call: TRBJ2-7
cdr3_aa: CASSQNPTGGAYEQYF

v_call: TRBV4-1
d_call: TRBD1
j_call: TRBJ1-2
cdr3_aa: CASSQDRFFSRPGQVTGYTF

v_call: TRBV3-1/TRBV3-2
d_call: TRBD1
j_call: TRBJ2-3
cdr3_aa: CASSPGTGWENTQYF

v_call: TRBV19
d_call: TRBD1
j_call: TRBJ1-5
cdr3_aa: CASSLGGGTGRFGNQPQHF

v_call: TRBV6-5
d_call: -
j_call: TRBJ1-1
cdr3_aa: CASSSRALGRNTEAFF

v_call: TRBV14
d_call: -
j_call: TRBJ1-1
cdr3_aa: CASSQDNRVEAFF

v_call: TRBV27
d_call: TRBD2
j_call: TRBJ2-3
cdr3_aa: CASSQKPGLAGVGPADTQYF

v_call: TRBV5-1
d_call: -
j_call: TRBJ2-7
cdr3_aa: CASSLGGREQYF

v_call: TRBV5-1
d_call: -
j_call: TRBJ2-7
cdr3_aa: CASSLAPGDMYEQYF

v_call: TRBV29-1
d_call: -
j_call: TRBJ1-1
cdr3_aa: CSAQGGEHTEAFF

v_call: TRBV7-9
d_call: -
j_call: TRBJ1-2
cdr3_aa: CASSPRVDYGYTF

v_call: TRBV28
d_call: -
j_call: TRBJ2-1
cdr3_aa: CASSFRDEQFF

v_call: TRBV2
d_call: -
j_call: TRBJ2-3
cdr3_aa: CASRRQFTDTQYF

v_call: TRBV5-5
d_call: TRBD1
j_call: TRBJ2-1
cdr3_aa: CASSLIIRGYEQFF

v_call: TRBV19
d_call: -
j_call: TRBJ2-7
cdr3_aa: CASSIASGQTNEQYF

v_call: TRBV23-1
d_call: -
j_call: TRBJ2-2
cdr3_aa: CASSQPGGGELFF

v_call: TRBV19
d_call: TRBD1
j_call: TRBJ2-3
cdr3_aa: CASSIGGTGDTQYF

v_call: TRBV5-1
d_call: TRBD2
j_call: TRBJ2-7
cdr3_aa: CASGPIAGSYEQYF

v_call: TRBV4-3
d_call: -
j_call: TRBJ1-2
cdr3_aa: CASSQEVDRYGYTF

v_call: TRBV19
d_call: TRBD2
j_call: TRBJ2-1
cdr3_aa: CASSMSGTSGNNEQFF

v_call: TRBV13
d_call: TRBD2
j_call: TRBJ2-2
cdr3_aa: CASSSLAGDPTGELFF

v_call: TRBV23-1
d_call: -
j_call: TRBJ2-6
cdr3_aa: CASSQYEGAQGRANVLTF

v_call: TRBV7-2
d_call: -
j_call: TRBJ2-7
cdr3_aa: CASSNGLIRTF

v_call: TRBV30
d_call: -
j_call: TRBJ1-1
cdr3_aa: CAWSPDVQTEAFF

v_call: TRBV5-4
d_call: -
j_call: TRBJ1-4
cdr3_aa: CASSFRQEKLFF

v_call: TRBV4-2
d_call: TRBD1
j_call: TRBJ1-2
cdr3_aa: CASRPTGTGGSGYTF

v_call: TRBV6-5
d_call: TRBD2
j_call: TRBJ2-1
cdr3_aa: CASIRTSGEINEQFF

v_call: TRBV19
d_call: -
j_call: TRBJ1-5
cdr3_aa: CASRDEGGSIPQHF

v_call: TRBV7-9
d_call: -
j_call: TRBJ1-2
cdr3_aa: CASSLLGRGYTF

v_call: TRBV30
d_call: -
j_call: TRBJ1-5
cdr3_aa: CAWSVQVGSPQHF

v_call: TRBV7-9
d_call: TRBD1
j_call: TRBJ2-3
cdr3_aa: CASSPKRGQEGDTQYF

v_call: TRBV5-1
d_call: TRBD1
j_call: TRBJ2-2
cdr3_aa: CASSETGGAGWEELFF